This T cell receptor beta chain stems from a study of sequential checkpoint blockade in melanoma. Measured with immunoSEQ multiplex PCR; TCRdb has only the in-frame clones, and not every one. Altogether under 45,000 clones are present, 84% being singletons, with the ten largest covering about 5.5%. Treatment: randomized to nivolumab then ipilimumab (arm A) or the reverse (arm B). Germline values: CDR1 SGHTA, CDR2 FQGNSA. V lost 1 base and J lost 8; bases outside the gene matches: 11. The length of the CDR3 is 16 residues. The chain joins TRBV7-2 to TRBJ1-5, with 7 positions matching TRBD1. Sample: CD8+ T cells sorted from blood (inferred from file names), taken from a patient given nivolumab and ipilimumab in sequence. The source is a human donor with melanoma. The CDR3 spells CASSLGIDPGGEPQHF. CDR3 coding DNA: TGTGCCAGCAGCTTAGGAATTGACCCAGGGGGAGAGCCCCAGCATTTT.